These 13 T cell receptor beta chains originate from one sample sequenced in a study of T cell repertoires in cytomegalovirus infection (dated by TCRdb to between 2018 and 2020). The data were produced on an Illumina HiSeq 1500. In TCRdb, the public reads were trimmed at Q25 with fastp and aligned with MiXCR, with productive beta chains retained. For every CDR3 protein sequence, its rows merge into one entry that carries the most common genes and DNA. The sample table lists hundreds of thousands of distinct CDR3 sequences, about 11% of them with a count of one. The ten largest clones represent roughly 10% of the sample. Input material: PBMCs. These receptors originate from a human donor in good health (CMV status not recorded). Some clones in this sample may be carry-over from other donors' samples.

This clonotype appeared a few times. The chain couples TRBV6-1 to TRBJ2-1; D uncertain. The germline V gene has CDR1 MNHNS and CDR2 SASEGT. CDR3 length: 14 residues. V was shortened by 6 bases and J by 5 bases, with 14 bases between the two germline ends. CDR3 DNA sequence: TGTGCCAGCAGCGACTTCGCGCGGAACAATGAGCAGTTCTTC. This sequence encodes CASSDFARNNEQFF.

This clonotype was seen a few times. The V call is TRBV4-2, the J call TRBJ2-5; unclear D gene. Germline V gives CDR1 LGHNA, CDR2 YNFKEQ. CDR3 size: 17 residues. V lost 0 bases and J lost 4, with 18 bases in between. This CDR3 reads CASSQDLARTLRETQYF. The DNA of the CDR3 is TGTGCCAGCAGCCAAGATTTGGCGAGAACCCTTCGAGAGACCCAGTACTTC.

This clonotype was observed once. The chain uses TRBV5-6 and TRBJ1-1; 10 nucleotides agree with TRBD1. The V gene's germline CDR1 is SGHDT and CDR2 YYEEEE. J gave up 7 bases and V 3 bases, and 15 bases lay outside the gene matches. The CDR3 has 17 amino acids. CDR3 residues: CASSSTKRDRGRGEAFF. The CDR3 DNA reads TGTGCCAGCAGCTCTACAAAACGGGACAGGGGAAGGGGTGAAGCTTTCTTT. Full variable domain (missing parts from reference TRBV5-6 and TRBJ1-1): DAGVTQSPTHLIKTRGQQVTLRCSPKSGHDTVSWYQQALGQGPQFIFQYYEEEERQRGNFPDRFSGHQFPNYSSELNVNALLLGDSALYLCASSSTKRDRGRGEAFFGQGTRLTVV.

In regard to this clonotype: A read error is possible here, since a much larger clone lies one base away. CDR3 DNA: TGTGCCAGCAGTTCCCCGACTAGCAATGAGCAGTTCTTC. Residues: CASSSPTSNEQFF. The chain is built from TRBV28 and TRBJ2-1; weak D call: TRBD2 (6 bases). Germline V lookup: CDR1 MDHEN, CDR2 SYDVKM. CDR3 length equals 13 residues. The V gene lost 4 bases and the J gene lost 6 bases, with 10 bases spanning the gap.

This clonotype was recorded many times. CDR3 DNA: TGTGCCAGCAGTCAGGACGGCGCCTCTGGAAACACCATATATTTT. Protein sequence: CASSQDGASGNTIYF. The V gene is TRBV12-3 or TRBV12-4, the J gene TRBJ1-3; D gene ambiguous. The CDR3 loop spans 15 amino acids. Trimming took off 5 bases at V and 0 bases at J, with 11 bases between the two ends.

This clonotype came up many times. The rearrangement joins TRBV5-1 to TRBJ2-5; 7 positions agree with TRBD1. The CDR3 extends over 15 amino acids. V trimming: 0 bases; J trimming: 1 base; junction bases outside the gene matches: 3. Germline V gives CDR1 SGHRS, CDR2 YFSETQ. The CDR3 here is CASSLEGATQETQYF. The CDR3 DNA follows: TGCGCCAGCAGCTTGGAGGGGGCGACCCAAGAGACCCAGTACTTC.

The J gene is TRBJ1-2, the V gene TRBV30; TRBD1 matches at 7 bases. Trimming took 3 bases from V and 7 from J; bases not matched to a gene: 5. CDR1 and CDR2 (germline): GTSNPN, SVGIG (reference sequence). CDR3 size: 12 residues. This chain's CDR3 is CAWRRDRSGYTF. In DNA form, the CDR3 reads TGTGCCTGGAGAAGGGACAGATCTGGCTACACCTTC.

The rearrangement joins TRBV28 to TRBJ2-7; TRBD1 aligns across 9 bases. CDR1 is MDHEN, CDR2 SYDVKM, per germline. After removal of 5 bases from V and 7 bases from J, the junction contained 15 bases not matched to a gene. The CDR3 is made up of 16 amino acids. The CDR3 DNA reads TGTGCCAGCAGTGAAGCCGGGACAGGGTCCTCTTGGGAGCAGTACTTC. Translation: CASSEAGTGSSWEQYF.

V usage is TRBV20-1 and J usage is TRBJ2-7, with a tentative D call TRBD1 (5 bases). The CDR3 spans 15 residues. Germline V gives CDR1 DFQATT, CDR2 SNEGSKA (reference sequence). Deletions cut 2 bases from V and 3 bases from J, with 17 bases between. This chain's CDR3 is CSARSSGTDSYEQYF. The DNA of the CDR3 is TGCAGTGCTAGATCTTCCGGCACAGACAGCTACGAGCAGTACTTC.

This clonotype appeared a few times. This rearrangement joins TRBV25-1 to TRBJ1-4; D perhaps matches TRBD1 (6 bases). CDR3 length: 18 amino acids. Germline CDR1 is MGHDK and CDR2 is SYGVNS. Trimming stripped 2 bases from V and 4 bases from J, with 20 bases between. CDR3 amino acids: CASSEHRPQGWHNEKLFF. CDR3 nucleotides: TGTGCCAGCAGTGAACACAGACCCCAGGGGTGGCATAATGAAAAACTGTTTTTT.

In this sample, this clonotype turned up many times. The chain employs TRBV27 and TRBJ1-1; 7 positions agree with TRBD1. V dropped 5 bases and J dropped 0; count of bases not matched to a gene: 6. The CDR3 totals 15 residues. Germline V lookup: CDR1 MNHEY, CDR2 SMNVEV (reference sequence). The CDR3: CASSEAGGMNTEAFF. DNA of the CDR3: TGTGCCAGCAGTGAGGCAGGGGGGATGAACACTGAAGCTTTCTTT.

This clonotype was detected ten times or more. V usage is TRBV7-9 and J usage is TRBJ2-1, with D perhaps matching TRBD2 (6 bases). V was pared by 5 bases and J by 12 bases, with 17 bases between. Germline CDR1 and CDR2: SEHNR and FQNEAQ (reference sequence). The CDR3 has 13 amino acids. In nucleotides, the CDR3 is TGTGCCAGCAGCCCGGAGGGATCGTCTGGGCAGTTCTTC. This sequence encodes CASSPEGSSGQFF. The whole variable domain, filled in from reference TRBV7-9 and TRBJ2-1, reads DTGVSQNPRHKITKRGQNVTFRCDPISEHNRLYWYRQTLGQGPEFLTYFQNEAQLEKSRLLSDRFSAERPKGSFSTLEIQRTEQGDSAMYLCASSPEGSSGQFFGPGTRLTVL.

This clonotype has ten or more counts. The chain uses TRBV2 and TRBJ1-5, with 7 bases that match TRBD1. The CDR3 runs to 14 residues. Trimming removed 7 bases from V and 6 bases from J; junction bases left unmatched: 9. Germline V gene lookup returns CDR1 SNHLY and CDR2 FYNNEI. The CDR3 is CASNPQGMGQPQHF. The CDR3 DNA follows: TGTGCCAGCAACCCACAGGGGATGGGTCAGCCCCAGCATTTT.